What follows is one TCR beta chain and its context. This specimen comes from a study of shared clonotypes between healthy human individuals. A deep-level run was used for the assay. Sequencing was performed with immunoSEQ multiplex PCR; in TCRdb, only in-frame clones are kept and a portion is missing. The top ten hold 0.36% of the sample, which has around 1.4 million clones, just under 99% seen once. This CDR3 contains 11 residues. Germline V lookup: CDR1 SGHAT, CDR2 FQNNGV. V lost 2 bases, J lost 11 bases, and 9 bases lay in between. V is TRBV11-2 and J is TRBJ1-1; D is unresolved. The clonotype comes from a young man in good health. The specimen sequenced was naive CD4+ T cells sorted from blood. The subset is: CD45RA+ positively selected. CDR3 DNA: TGTGCCAGCAGCTTAAACAGTCAGGCTTTCTTT. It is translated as CASSLNSQAFF. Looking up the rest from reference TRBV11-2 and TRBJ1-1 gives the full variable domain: EAGVAQSPRYKIIEKRQSVAFWCNPISGHATLYWYQQILGQGPKLLIQFQNNGVVDDSQLPKDRFSAERLKGVDSTLKIQPAKLEDSAVYLCASSLNSQAFFGQGTRLTVV.